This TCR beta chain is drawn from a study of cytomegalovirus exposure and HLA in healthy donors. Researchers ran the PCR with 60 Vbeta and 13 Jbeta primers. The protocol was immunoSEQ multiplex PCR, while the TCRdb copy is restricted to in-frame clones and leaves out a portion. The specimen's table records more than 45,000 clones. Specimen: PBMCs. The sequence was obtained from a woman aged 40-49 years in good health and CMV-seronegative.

The DNA for the CDR3 is TGTGCCACCCAGTCCGGGGTGAGCACTGAAGCTTTCTTT. Protein product: CATQSGVSTEAFF. This chain connects TRBV6-6 to TRBJ1-1; D is undetermined. Per the germline V gene, CDR1 is MNHNY and CDR2 is SVGAGI (reference sequence). The CDR3 is 13 residues long. V gave up 10 bases and J gave up 4 bases, with 16 bases separating them.